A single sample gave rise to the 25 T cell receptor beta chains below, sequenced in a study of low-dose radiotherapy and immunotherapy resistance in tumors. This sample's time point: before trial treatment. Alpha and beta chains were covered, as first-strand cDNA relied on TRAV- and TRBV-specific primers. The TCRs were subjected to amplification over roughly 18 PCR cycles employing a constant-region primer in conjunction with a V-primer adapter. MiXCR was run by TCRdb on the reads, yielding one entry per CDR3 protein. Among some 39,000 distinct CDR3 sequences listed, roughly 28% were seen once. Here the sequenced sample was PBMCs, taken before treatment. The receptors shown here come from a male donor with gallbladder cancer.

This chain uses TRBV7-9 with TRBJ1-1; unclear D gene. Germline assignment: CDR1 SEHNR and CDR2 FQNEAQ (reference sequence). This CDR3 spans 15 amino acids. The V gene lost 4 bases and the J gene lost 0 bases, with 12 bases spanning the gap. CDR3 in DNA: TGTGCCAGCAGCTCGACGCAGGAGCTGAACACTGAAGCTTTCTTT. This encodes CASSSTQELNTEAFF. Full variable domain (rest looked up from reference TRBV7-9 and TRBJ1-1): DTGVSQNPRHKITKRGQNVTFRCDPISEHNRLYWYRQTLGQGPEFLTYFQNEAQLEKSRLLSDRFSAERPKGSFSTLEIQRTEQGDSAMYLCASSSTQELNTEAFFGQGTRLTVV.

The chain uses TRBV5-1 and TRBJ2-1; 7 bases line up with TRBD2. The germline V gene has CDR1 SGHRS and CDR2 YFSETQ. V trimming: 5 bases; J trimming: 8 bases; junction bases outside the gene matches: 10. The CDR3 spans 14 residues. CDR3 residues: CASRPPGGYHEQFF. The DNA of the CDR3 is TGCGCCAGCAGACCCCCGGGAGGTTACCATGAGCAGTTCTTC. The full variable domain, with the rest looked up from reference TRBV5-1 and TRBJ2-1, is KAGVTQTPRYLIKTRGQQVTLSCSPISGHRSVSWYQQTPGQGLQFLFEYFSETQRNKGNFPGRFSGRQFSNSRSEMNVSTLELGDSALYLCASRPPGGYHEQFFGPGTRLTVL.

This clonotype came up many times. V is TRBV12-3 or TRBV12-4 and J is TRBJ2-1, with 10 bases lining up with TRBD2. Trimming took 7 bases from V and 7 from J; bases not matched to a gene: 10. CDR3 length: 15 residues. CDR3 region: CASIDLAGVENEQFF. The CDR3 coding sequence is TGTGCCAGCATCGATCTAGCGGGGGTGGAGAATGAGCAGTTCTTC.

The CDR3 loop reads CASSQDRPRGFDQPQHF. CDR3 sequence (DNA): TGCGCCAGCAGTCAGGACAGACCCAGGGGGTTTGATCAGCCCCAGCATTTT. The chain combines TRBV23-1 with TRBJ1-5, with 7 bases identical to TRBD1. TRBV23-1 is reported as an ORF; its role is uncertain. CDR3 length equals 17 residues. With 3 bases clipped from V and 5 bases from J, the junction kept 13 bases outside the gene matches.

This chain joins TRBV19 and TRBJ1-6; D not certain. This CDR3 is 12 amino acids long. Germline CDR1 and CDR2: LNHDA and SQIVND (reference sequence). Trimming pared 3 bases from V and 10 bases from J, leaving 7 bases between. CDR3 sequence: CASSIGGSPLHF. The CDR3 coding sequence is TGTGCCAGTAGTATCGGCGGATCACCCCTCCACTTT.

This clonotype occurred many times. In nucleotides, the CDR3 is TGTGCCAGCACTACTTTTGAGACCCAGTACTTC. This codes for CASTTFETQYF. The chain joins TRBV25-1 to TRBJ2-5; D gene unclear. Germline CDR1 reads MGHDK; CDR2 reads SYGVNS. The ends were cut back, 7 bases at V and 5 bases at J, with 8 bases in the middle. The CDR3 is 11 amino acids.

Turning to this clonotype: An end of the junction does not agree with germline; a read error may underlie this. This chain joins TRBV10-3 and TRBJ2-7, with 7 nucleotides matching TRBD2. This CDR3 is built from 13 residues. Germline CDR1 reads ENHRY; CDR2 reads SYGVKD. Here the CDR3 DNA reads TGTGCCATCAGTGAGGATGTGGGAGGGACCCTTGTTTTC. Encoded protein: CAISEDVGGTLVF.

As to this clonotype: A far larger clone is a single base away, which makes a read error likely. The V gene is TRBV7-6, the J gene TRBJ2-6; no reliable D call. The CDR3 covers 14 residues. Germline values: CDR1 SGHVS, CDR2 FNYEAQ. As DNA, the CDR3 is TGTGTCAGCAGCCCGGGCACTGGGGCCAACGTCCTGACTTTC. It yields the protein CVSSPGTGANVLTF. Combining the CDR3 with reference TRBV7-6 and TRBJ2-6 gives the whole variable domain GAGVSQSPRYKVTKRGQDVALRCDPISGHVSLYWYRQALGQGPEFLTYFNYEAQQDKSGLPNDRFSAERPEGSISTLTIQRTEQRDSAMYRCVSSPGTGANVLTFGAGSRLTVL.

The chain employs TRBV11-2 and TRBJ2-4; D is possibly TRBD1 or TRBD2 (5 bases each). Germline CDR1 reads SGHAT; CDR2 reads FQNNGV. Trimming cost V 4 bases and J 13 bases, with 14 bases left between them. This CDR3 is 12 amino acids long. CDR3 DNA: TGTGCCAGCAGCTCATTCCGGGACGGGCAGTACTTC. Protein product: CASSSFRDGQYF.

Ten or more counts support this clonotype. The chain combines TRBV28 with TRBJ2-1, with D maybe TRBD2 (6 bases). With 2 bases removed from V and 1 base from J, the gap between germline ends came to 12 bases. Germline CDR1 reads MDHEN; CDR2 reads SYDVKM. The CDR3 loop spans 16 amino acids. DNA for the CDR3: TGTGCCAGCAGTTTAGTCGGGAGTCGGTCCTACAATGAGCAGTTCTTC. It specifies CASSLVGSRSYNEQFF. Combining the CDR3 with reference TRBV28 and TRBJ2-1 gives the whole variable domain DVKVTQSSRYLVKRTGEKVFLECVQDMDHENMFWYRQDPGLGLRLIYFSYDVKMKEKGDIPEGYSVSREKKERFSLILESASTNQTSMYLCASSLVGSRSYNEQFFGPGTRLTVL.

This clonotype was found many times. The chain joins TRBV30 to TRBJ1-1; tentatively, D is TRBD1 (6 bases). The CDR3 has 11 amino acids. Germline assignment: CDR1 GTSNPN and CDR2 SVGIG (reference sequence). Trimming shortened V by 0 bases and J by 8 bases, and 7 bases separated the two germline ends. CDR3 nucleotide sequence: TGTGCCTGGAGTGTACAGGGCGAAGCTTTCTTT. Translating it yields CAWSVQGEAFF.

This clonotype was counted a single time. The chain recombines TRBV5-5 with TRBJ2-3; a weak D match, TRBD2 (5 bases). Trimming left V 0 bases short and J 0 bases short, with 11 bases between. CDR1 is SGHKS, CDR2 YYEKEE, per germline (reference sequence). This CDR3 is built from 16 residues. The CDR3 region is CASSLGLAGSTDTQYF. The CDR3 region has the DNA TGTGCCAGCAGCTTGGGCCTAGCCGGCAGCACAGATACGCAGTATTTT.

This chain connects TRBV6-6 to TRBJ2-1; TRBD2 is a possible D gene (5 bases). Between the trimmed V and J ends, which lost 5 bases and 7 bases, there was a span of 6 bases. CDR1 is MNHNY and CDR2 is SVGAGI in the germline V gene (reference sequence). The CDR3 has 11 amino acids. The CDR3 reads CASSRGNEQFF. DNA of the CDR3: TGTGCCAGCAGTCGGGGTAATGAGCAGTTCTTC.

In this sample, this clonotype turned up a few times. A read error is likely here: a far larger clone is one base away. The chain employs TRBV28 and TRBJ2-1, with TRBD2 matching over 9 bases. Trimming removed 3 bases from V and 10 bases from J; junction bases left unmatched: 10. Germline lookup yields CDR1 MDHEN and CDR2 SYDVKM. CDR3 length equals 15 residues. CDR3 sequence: CASSLSTSGAYEQFF. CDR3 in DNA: TGTGCCAGCAGTTTGTCGACTAGCGGCGCCTACGAGCAGTTCTTC.

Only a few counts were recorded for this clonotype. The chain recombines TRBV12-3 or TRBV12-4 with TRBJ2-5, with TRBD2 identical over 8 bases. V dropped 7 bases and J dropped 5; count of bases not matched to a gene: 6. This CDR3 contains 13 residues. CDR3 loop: CASTRGGSETQYF. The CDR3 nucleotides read TGTGCCAGCACCCGGGGGGGCAGTGAGACCCAGTACTTC.

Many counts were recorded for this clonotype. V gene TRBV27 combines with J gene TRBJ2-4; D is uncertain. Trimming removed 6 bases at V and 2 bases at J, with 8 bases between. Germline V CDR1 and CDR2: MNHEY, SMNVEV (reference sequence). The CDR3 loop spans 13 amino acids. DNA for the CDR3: TGTGCCAGCAGGGGGATATCCAAAAACATTCAGTACTTC. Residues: CASRGISKNIQYF.

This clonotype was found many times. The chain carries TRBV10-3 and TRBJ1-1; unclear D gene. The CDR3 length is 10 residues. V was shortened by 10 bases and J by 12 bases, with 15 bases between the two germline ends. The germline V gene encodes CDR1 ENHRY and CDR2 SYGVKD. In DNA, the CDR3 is TGTGCCACCAGCTCCGCGGGCCCTTTCTTT. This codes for CATSSAGPFF.

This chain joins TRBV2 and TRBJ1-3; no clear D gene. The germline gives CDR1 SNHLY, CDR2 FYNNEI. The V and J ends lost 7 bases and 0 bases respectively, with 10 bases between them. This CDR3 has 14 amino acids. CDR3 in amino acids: CASMGGLSGNTIYF. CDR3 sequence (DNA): TGTGCCAGCATGGGCGGGCTCTCTGGAAACACCATATATTTT. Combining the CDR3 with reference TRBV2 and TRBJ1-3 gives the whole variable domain EPEVTQTPSHQVTQMGQEVILRCVPISNHLYFYWYRQILGQKVEFLVSFYNNEISEKSEIFDDQFSVERPDGSNFTLKIRSTKLEDSAMYFCASMGGLSGNTIYFGEGSWLTVV.

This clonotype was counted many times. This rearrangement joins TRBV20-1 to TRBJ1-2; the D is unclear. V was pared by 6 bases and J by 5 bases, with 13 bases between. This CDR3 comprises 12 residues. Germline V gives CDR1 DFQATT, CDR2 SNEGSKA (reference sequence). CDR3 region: CSAPKRPYGYTF. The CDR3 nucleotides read TGCAGTGCCCCGAAACGGCCGTATGGCTACACCTTC.

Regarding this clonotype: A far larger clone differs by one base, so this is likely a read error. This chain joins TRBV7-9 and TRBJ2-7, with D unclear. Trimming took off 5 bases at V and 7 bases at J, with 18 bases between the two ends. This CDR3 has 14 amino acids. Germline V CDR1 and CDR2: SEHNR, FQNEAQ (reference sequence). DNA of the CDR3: TGTGCCAGCAGCGGCTACAGTCCTGGGAATGAGCAGTACTTC. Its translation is CASSGYSPGNEQYF.

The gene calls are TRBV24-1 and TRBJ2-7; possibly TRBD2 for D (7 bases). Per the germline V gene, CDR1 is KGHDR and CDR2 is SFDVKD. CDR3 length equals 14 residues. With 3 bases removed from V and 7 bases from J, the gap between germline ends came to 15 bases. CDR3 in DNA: TGTGCCACCAGTGATGGGGGGGCGGATGAAGAGCAGTACTTC. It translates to CATSDGGADEEQYF.

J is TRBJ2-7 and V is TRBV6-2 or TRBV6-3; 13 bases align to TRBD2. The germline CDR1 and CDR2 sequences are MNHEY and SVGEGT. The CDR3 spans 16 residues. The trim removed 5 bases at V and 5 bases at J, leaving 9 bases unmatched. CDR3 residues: CASSLRLAGGSNEQYF. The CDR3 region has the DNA TGTGCCAGCAGTCTGCGACTAGCGGGAGGATCCAACGAGCAGTACTTC.

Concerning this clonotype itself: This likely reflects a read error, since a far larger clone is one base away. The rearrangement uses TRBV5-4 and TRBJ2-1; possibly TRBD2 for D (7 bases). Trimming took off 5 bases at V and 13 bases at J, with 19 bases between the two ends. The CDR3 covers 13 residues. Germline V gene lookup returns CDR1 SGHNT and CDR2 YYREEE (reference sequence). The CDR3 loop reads CASSTPEGGTQFF. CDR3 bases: TGTGCCAGCAGTACCCCGGAGGGGGGGACCCAGTTCTTC.

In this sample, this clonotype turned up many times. CDR3 nucleotides: TGTGCCAGCAGACTAGCGGGGGTGGAGACCCAGTACTTC. Its protein product is CASRLAGVETQYF. The gene calls are TRBV6-2 or TRBV6-3 and TRBJ2-5, with 11 bases lining up with TRBD2. The CDR3 contains 13 residues. Trimming at V came to 6 bases and at J to 5 bases, leaving 2 bases not matched to a gene. CDR1 and CDR2 from the germline V gene are MNHEY and SVGEGT.

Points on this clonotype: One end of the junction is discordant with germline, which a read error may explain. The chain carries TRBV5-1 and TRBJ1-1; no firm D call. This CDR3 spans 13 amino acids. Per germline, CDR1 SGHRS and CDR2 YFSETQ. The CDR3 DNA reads TGCGCCAGCAGCTTGGCGGGGTTGTCTGACGCTTTCTTT. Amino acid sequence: CASSLAGLSDAFF.